The sequence of this T cell receptor (beta chain) was determined in a study of shared clonotypes between healthy human individuals. Study findings and constraints: Larger estimated richness was generally seen in naive subsets than in memory subsets. Genetic and exposure-history diversity was limited by the small donor number. Across a handful of donors, naive CD4 shared roughly 5.2%, naive CD8 3% to 3.5%, memory CD4 roughly 2.4%, memory CD8 around 0.36%.

The assay ran at deep level. Using immunoSEQ multiplex PCR, the repertoire was profiled, and TCRdb retains in-frame clones only, with some absent. The sample carries 2 million to 2.5 million clones, over 85% recorded once. On this clone: Antigen unknown. At the DNA level, this CDR3 is encoded by other sequences in the same sample as well.

This TCR derives from a man between 18 and 29 years old in good health. Some clones in this sample may be carry-over from other donors' samples. Sequencing was carried out using naive CD4+ T cells from PBMCs. This sample's subset: CD45RA+ positively selected.

The CDR3 DNA reads TGCGCCAGCAGCCTTGGGGGGACTAACTATGGCTACACCTTC. This gives the protein CASSLGGTNYGYTF. This chain uses TRBV5-1 with TRBJ1-2; D possibly corresponds to TRBD1 (5 bases). The CDR3 runs to 14 residues. V was clipped by 4 bases and J by 0 bases, with 10 bases between them. Germline loops: CDR1 SGHRS, CDR2 YFSETQ.